This T cell receptor (beta chain) is drawn from a study of T cell responses to AZD1222 COVID-19 vaccine. Overall study: Second-dose recipients at about 4 or about 12 weeks were treated as one pooled group.

Some clones are missing from TCRdb's copy, which holds only in-frame ones; the method was immunoSEQ multiplex PCR. The table shows some 100,000 clones, with about 86% occurring only once. Germline loops: CDR1 LGHDT, CDR2 YNNKEL (reference sequence). V was pared by 2 bases and J by 5 bases, with 13 bases of the junction left unmatched. The length of the CDR3 is 17 residues. Sequences were derived from peripheral blood, sampled on day 0 of AZD1222 vaccination. The TCR sequence derives from an adult in good health. This chain joins TRBV3-1 (or the pseudogene TRBV3-2) and TRBJ1-2; 8 bases align to TRBD1. CDR3 in amino acids: CASSQTQGALLRYGYTF. The CDR3 DNA sequence: TGTGCCAGCAGCCAAACCCAGGGGGCCCTTTTGAGATATGGCTACACCTTC.